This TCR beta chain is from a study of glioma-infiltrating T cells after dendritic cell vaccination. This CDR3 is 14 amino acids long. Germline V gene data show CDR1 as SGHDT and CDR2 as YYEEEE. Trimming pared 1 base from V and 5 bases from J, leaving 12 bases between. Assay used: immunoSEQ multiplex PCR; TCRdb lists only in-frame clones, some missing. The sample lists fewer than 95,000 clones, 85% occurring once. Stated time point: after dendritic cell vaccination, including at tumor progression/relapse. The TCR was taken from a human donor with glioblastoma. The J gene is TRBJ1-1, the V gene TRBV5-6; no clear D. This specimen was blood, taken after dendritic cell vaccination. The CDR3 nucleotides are TGTGCCAGCAGCTTGCGGGTCTTCGGGACTGAAGCTTTCTTT. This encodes CASSLRVFGTEAFF.